This T cell receptor (beta chain) is from a study of T cell responses to AZD1222 COVID-19 vaccine. The data were produced by immunoSEQ multiplex PCR, yet TCRdb's version contains in-frame clones alone and is incomplete. Found here are around 120,000 clones, approximately 90% of them singletons; the top ten hold over 7.5%. Note on this clone: The antigen is unknown.

Doses given second, at about 4 or about 12 weeks, were pooled. Germline-derived CDR1 and CDR2 are SGHKS and YYEKEE (reference sequence). The CDR3 runs 13 residues. V lost 0 bases, J lost 5 bases, and 9 bases lay in between. Study-level points and caveats: The study identified only five to seven AZD1222 recipients as seropositive at baseline. The sample set comprised mostly white British donors with more females, and clonal diversity was possibly underestimated.

The sample was peripheral blood, taken 28 days after the second AZD1222 dose. This TCR was sampled from an adult who received the AZD1222 COVID-19 vaccine. The rearrangement uses TRBV5-5 and TRBJ2-7; possible D gene TRBD2, 6 bases. CDR3 region: CASSLEGGHEQYF. The CDR3 DNA is TGTGCCAGCAGCTTGGAGGGAGGCCACGAGCAGTACTTC.